The source of this T cell receptor beta chain is a study of CD8 T cells in ankylosing spondylitis. Study outcomes and limitations: In reactive arthritis synovial fluid and blood, some motif variants had been reported before. Disease-linked clones bore a CD8+ phenotype and were relatively rare in peripheral blood. Blood of patients with ankylosing spondylitis appeared to be characterized by a TCR beta motif of eight highly homologous variants. Clones linked to disease were reported to show significant enrichment in matched ankylosing spondylitis synovial fluid.

The authors made TCR beta libraries by quantitative 5'-RACE with molecular barcodes. TCRdb reprocessed the 5' RACE reads with MiXCR, giving one entry per CDR3 protein. The sample includes under 850,000 distinct CDR3 sequences, around 20% seen only once; the top ten take 15% to 20%. Notes on this clonotype: What it recognizes is unknown.

The germline V and J ends were trimmed by 2 bases and 2 bases, with 12 bases remaining between them. The CDR3 loop spans 15 amino acids. Sequencing was done on a sample of blood, either unsorted or a sorted T cell fraction (not recorded which). The rearrangement links TRBV12-3 or TRBV12-4 to TRBJ1-2; D possibly corresponds to TRBD1 (5 bases). The sequence came from a male donor with ankylosing spondylitis. The CDR3 region is CASSLTFRQNYGYTF. In nucleotides, the CDR3 is TGTGCCAGCAGTTTAACGTTCCGACAGAACTATGGCTACACCTTC.